This T cell receptor (beta chain) was retrieved from a study of OX40 agonist ivuxolimab in advanced cancers. As for the study more broadly: The costimulatory receptor OX40 (CD134) was targeted by ivuxolimab, a fully human IgG2 agonistic monoclonal antibody. Intravenous ivuxolimab was administered to patients every 2 weeks at six dose levels: 0.01, 0.1, 0.3, 1.5, 3 and 10 mg/kg. In the dose-escalation cohort, roughly 82% of patients were male, and the mean age was approximately 60 years with a range of about 20 to 90. The point of sequencing TCRbeta in the periphery was to test whether ivuxolimab changed TCR sequence diversity and drove clonal T-cell expansion. Patients were allowed to have had prior anti-PD-1, anti-PD-L1 or anti-CTLA-4 therapy, and 30% to 40% of the dose-escalation patients had been treated with checkpoint inhibitors. Of the approximately 54 dose-escalation patients, hepatocellular carcinoma was present in roughly 19, melanoma in some 15, renal cell carcinoma in 9 and head and neck cancer in 9. The paper covers the monotherapy dose-escalation part of the phase I ivuxolimab trial, which included N ≈ 57 patients. Partial responses occurred in three dose-escalation patients: two with cutaneous melanoma and one with hepatocellular carcinoma.

What the work shows at the level of the full study, not this receptor alone: At doses of 0.1 to 3.0 mg/kg, clonal expansion of both CD4+ and CD8+ blood T cells was observed from baseline to week 6. On average, CD8+ T cells showed more expanded clones than CD4+ T cells after ivuxolimab. Which antigens the clonally expanded peripheral T cells were specific for was not determined. In the 0.1-3.0 mg/kg groups, partial responders were among the patients with the lowest normalized peripheral clonal expansion, particularly in CD8+ T cells. Low levels of normalized T-cell clonal expansion were also seen in some patients who did not respond.

The trial excluded patients who had a history of autoimmune disease or who were on systemic immunosuppression. Peripheral blood for TCR sequencing was drawn from every dose cohort at baseline, at cycle 4 day 1 and at cycle 7 day 1. The samples were drawn from a first-in-human, open-label, multicenter phase I dose-escalation trial of ivuxolimab. The trial enrolled adults with locally advanced or metastatic head and neck squamous cell, hepatocellular, melanoma or renal cell carcinoma. Before TCR sequencing, CD4+ and CD8+ T cells were separately sorted from peripheral blood. Details on this clone: No cognate antigen has been identified for it. No much larger clone is present one base from it, and per-base qualities are unavailable.

Genomic DNA was extracted from sorted cells for sequencing of the TCRbeta CDR3 region. TCRbeta CDR3 regions were sequenced using the immunoSEQ Assay. The table comes from immuneACCESS by way of TCRdb, which keeps in-frame sequences with V and J called. Part of the clones is missing from these tables; in studies checked, under half for an unresolved V gene and the rest for unknown reasons. This sample lists tens of thousands of clones; more than 85% were detected once. The ten largest account for 2% to 2.5% of the sample. The sequencing used CD4+ or CD8+ T cells sorted from blood, collected in a trial of the OX40 agonist ivuxolimab. This clonotype was sampled from an adult with an advanced solid tumor such as melanoma, head and neck, liver or kidney cancer.

The DNA sequence is given as TGTGCCAGCAGCCAAGCAGCTGTTGGGCCCCAGCATTTT. This yields the protein CASSQAAVGPQHF. This chain is built from TRBV14 and TRBJ1-5, with the D segment identity uncertain. The CDR3 measures 13 amino acids from cysteine to phenylalanine. The only DNA kept is the CDR3, 39 bases in frame from the first base. Sequences SGHDN (CDR1) and FVKESK (CDR2) are obtained from the germline V gene. Trimming takes 1 base from V and 9 bases from J, and the germline ends sit 10 bases apart.